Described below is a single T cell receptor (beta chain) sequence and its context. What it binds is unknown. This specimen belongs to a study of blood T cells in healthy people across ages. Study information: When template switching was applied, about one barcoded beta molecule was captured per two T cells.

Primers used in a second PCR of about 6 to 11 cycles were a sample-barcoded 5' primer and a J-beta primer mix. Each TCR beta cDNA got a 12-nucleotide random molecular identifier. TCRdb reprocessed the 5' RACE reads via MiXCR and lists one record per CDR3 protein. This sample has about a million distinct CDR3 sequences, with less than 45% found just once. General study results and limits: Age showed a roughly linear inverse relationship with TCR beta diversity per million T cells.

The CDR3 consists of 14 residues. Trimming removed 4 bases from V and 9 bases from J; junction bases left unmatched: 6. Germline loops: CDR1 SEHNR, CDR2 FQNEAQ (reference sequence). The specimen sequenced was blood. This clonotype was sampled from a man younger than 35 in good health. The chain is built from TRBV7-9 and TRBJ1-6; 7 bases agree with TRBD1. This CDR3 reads CASSSDRVSSPLHF. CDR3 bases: TGTGCCAGCAGCTCCGACAGGGTATCTTCACCCCTCCACTTT.